This note documents a single T cell receptor beta chain sequence. As handled by the study authors: Estimated nucleated cell counts came from reference gene primer amplification. The repertoire was sequenced with immunoSEQ multiplex PCR; TCRdb's copy has only in-frame clones and lacks some. V and J calls and clone size come straight from that table; D and trimming were deduced from the DNA. In the table there are more than 200,000 clones, roughly 84% of which are singletons. V lost 2 bases to trimming and J lost 0 bases; unmatched junction nucleotides: 6. CDR1 and CDR2 from the germline V gene are MDHEN and SYDVKM. The CDR3 consists of 17 residues. In terms of age and location, participants ranged from roughly 18 to 95 years and lived in about 25 US areas. Which cohort a participant joined came from the clinical history participants gave. This entry comes from a study of blood T cell repertoires in COVID-19. On the study more broadly: Sample material is recorded as cDNA or gDNA derived from T cells, B-cell-depleted T cells, or PBMCs.

The TCR comes from a man aged 25-40 years in a cohort exposed to, infected with or recovered from COVID-19 (not recorded which). The specimen was PBMCs or T cells enriched from blood (not recorded which). The chain has TRBV28 and TRBJ2-3; 9 bases line up with TRBD2. CDR3: CASSLGGAGGSTDTQYF. Here the CDR3 DNA reads TGTGCCAGCAGTTTAGGGGGAGCGGGAGGAAGCACAGATACGCAGTATTTT.